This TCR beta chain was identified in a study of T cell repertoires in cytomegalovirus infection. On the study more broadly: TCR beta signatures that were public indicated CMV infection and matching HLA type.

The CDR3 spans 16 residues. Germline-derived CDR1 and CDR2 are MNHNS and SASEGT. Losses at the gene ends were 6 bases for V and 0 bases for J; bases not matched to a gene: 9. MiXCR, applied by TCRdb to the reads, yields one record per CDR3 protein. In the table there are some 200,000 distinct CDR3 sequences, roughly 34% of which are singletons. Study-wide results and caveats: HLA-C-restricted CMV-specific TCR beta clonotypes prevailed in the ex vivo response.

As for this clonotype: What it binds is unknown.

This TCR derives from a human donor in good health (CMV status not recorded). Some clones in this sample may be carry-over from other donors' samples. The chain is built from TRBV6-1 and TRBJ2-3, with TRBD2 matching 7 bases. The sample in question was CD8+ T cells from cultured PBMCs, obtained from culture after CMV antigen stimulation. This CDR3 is CASRPRGAGSTDTQYF. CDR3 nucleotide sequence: TGTGCCAGCAGACCCCGGGGAGCGGGGAGCACAGATACGCAGTATTTT.